This T cell receptor (beta chain) was identified in a study of lymphopenia after photon versus proton radiotherapy. Study results and caveats: Oligoclonal CD8+ Temra expansion after nadir drove photon patients' diversity drop. Relative stability marked proton patients; photon patients lost diversity and naive cells. Larger post-nadir TCR diversity loss correlated inversely with survival in deceased patients.

A word on this clone: Its antigen is unknown.

Some clones are missing from TCRdb's copy, which holds only in-frame ones; the method was immunoSEQ multiplex PCR. The table records around 26,000 clones, around 81% of them present only once. V was trimmed by 4 bases and J by 3 bases, leaving 7 bases between them. CDR3 length equals 13 residues. Germline V gives CDR1 SGHRS, CDR2 YFSETQ. The sequence was collected from a man in his fifties or sixties with gastric cancer. Here the sequenced sample was peripheral blood, taken from a patient treated with photon-based radiotherapy. The chain couples TRBV5-1 to TRBJ2-2; D is undetermined. CDR3 sequence: CASSADHTGELFF. Written as DNA, the CDR3 is TGCGCCAGCAGCGCTGACCACACCGGGGAGCTGTTTTTT. Complete variable domain (other parts from reference TRBV5-1 and TRBJ2-2): KAGVTQTPRYLIKTRGQQVTLSCSPISGHRSVSWYQQTPGQGLQFLFEYFSETQRNKGNFPGRFSGRQFSNSRSEMNVSTLELGDSALYLCASSADHTGELFFGEGSRLTVL.